This passage covers 12 T cell receptor beta chains from one sample sequenced in a study of glioma-infiltrating T cells. TCR alpha and beta CDR3 regions were amplified from RNA using iRepertoire nested multiplex PCR. TCRdb re-derived calls from the multiplex PCR reads in MiXCR, one entry per CDR3 protein. The data contain approximately 140,000 distinct CDR3 sequences, around 25% of them singletons. The sequencing sample was made of glioma tissue, nonneoplastic brain tissue, or PBMCs (not recorded which). Receptors originate from a human donor with low-grade glioma or glioblastoma, undergoing nonglioma brain surgery, or in good health (not recorded which).

The sample holds a few counts of this clonotype. This rearrangement joins TRBV20-1 to TRBJ2-1; D tentatively fits TRBD1 or TRBD2 (5 bases each). The V gene lost 1 base and the J gene lost 6 bases, with 16 bases spanning the gap. Germline lookup yields CDR1 DFQATT and CDR2 SNEGSKA (reference sequence). This CDR3 spans 15 amino acids. The chain's CDR3 is CSARARDGDSNEQFF. DNA of the CDR3: TGCAGTGCTAGAGCTCGGGACGGTGACTCCAATGAGCAGTTCTTC.

A single count supports this clonotype. This may be a read error: a much more frequent sequence differs by one nucleotide. The rearrangement links TRBV27 to TRBJ1-2, with D perhaps TRBD1 (5 bases). The CDR3 covers 14 residues. Germline CDR1 reads MNHEY; CDR2 reads SMNVEV (reference sequence). The CDR3 DNA reads TGTGCCATCAGTCACGGGGGTCTGAACTATGGCTACACCTTC. Residues: CAISHGGLNYGYTF.

Many counts were recorded for this clonotype. The chain combines TRBV28 with TRBJ1-1; 7 positions match TRBD1. CDR3 length: 14 amino acids. V shed 6 bases, J shed 1 base, and the junction held 5 bases outside the gene matches. Per the germline V gene, CDR1 is MDHEN and CDR2 is SYDVKM. The CDR3: CASSSRGKNTEAFF. The CDR3 DNA reads as TGTGCCAGCAGCTCCAGGGGGAAGAACACTGAAGCTTTCTTT.

This clonotype was seen a handful of times. This chain uses TRBV18 with TRBJ1-5, with D unclear. The CDR3 consists of 13 residues. The germline V gene encodes CDR1 KGHSH and CDR2 LQKENI. V was trimmed by 1 base and J by 7 bases, leaving 8 bases between them. The CDR3 region has the DNA TGTGCCAGCTCACCACTAAAGGACCAGCCCCAGCATTTT. Translated, it gives CASSPLKDQPQHF.

The V gene is TRBV10-2, the J gene TRBJ1-5; D is undetermined. Trimming stripped 2 bases from V and 3 bases from J, with 8 bases between. CDR3 size: 14 residues. Per the germline V gene, CDR1 is WSHSY and CDR2 is SAAADI. Here the CDR3 reads CASSEPRHNQPQHF. In nucleotides, the CDR3 is TGCGCCAGCAGTGAGCCACGACACAATCAGCCCCAGCATTTT.

The chain recombines TRBV7-8 with TRBJ2-1, with D unclear. This CDR3 is 13 amino acids long. The germline V gene encodes CDR1 SGHVS and CDR2 FQNEAQ. The ends were cut back, 4 bases at V and 6 bases at J, with 10 bases in the middle. CDR3 amino acids: CASSSTILNEQFF. CDR3 DNA: TGTGCCAGCAGCTCCACAATACTCAATGAGCAGTTCTTC.

This clonotype appeared a few times. The chain joins TRBV24-1 to TRBJ1-2, with D possibly matching TRBD1 (5 bases). This CDR3 contains 12 residues. V shed 3 bases and J shed 4 bases, with 5 bases lying between them. The germline V gene encodes CDR1 KGHDR and CDR2 SFDVKD. CDR3 residues: CATSDQGYGYTF. The CDR3 DNA reads TGTGCCACCAGTGATCAGGGCTATGGCTACACCTTC.

The table lists this clonotype with a few counts. The gene calls are TRBV7-9 and TRBJ2-1; no firm D call. The CDR3 is 13 amino acids. Germline V lookup: CDR1 SEHNR, CDR2 FQNEAQ (reference sequence). V was shortened by 1 base and J by 7 bases, with 8 bases between the two germline ends. The CDR3 region has the DNA TGTGCCAGCAGCTTAGTCGCAGCGAATGAGCAGTTCTTC. Protein: CASSLVAANEQFF.

This clonotype was counted between two and nine times. The chain employs TRBV24-1 and TRBJ2-5; possible D gene TRBD1, 6 bases. The V gene lost 6 bases and the J gene lost 3 bases, with 16 bases spanning the gap. Per germline, CDR1 KGHDR and CDR2 SFDVKD. The CDR3 sequence is 15 residues long. The CDR3 DNA reads as TGTGCCACCAGTCACAACAGGGCCCGCGAAGAGACCCAGTACTTC. Its protein is CATSHNRAREETQYF.

To note about this clonotype: One base away lies a much larger clone, so this may be a sequencing read error. CDR3 region: CASKDGGVYGYTF. The CDR3 bases are TGTGCCAGCAAGGACGGGGGCGTGTATGGCTACACCTTC. The chain combines TRBV6-2 or TRBV6-3 with TRBJ1-2, with D possibly TRBD1 on 6 matching bases. Per germline, CDR1 MNHEY and CDR2 SVGEGT. V shed 7 bases and J shed 5 bases, with 14 bases lying between them. This CDR3 is built from 13 residues.

This clonotype was recorded many times. The rearrangement joins TRBV6-6 to TRBJ2-1, with 9 bases aligning to TRBD1. Trimming removed 2 bases from V and 6 bases from J; junction bases left unmatched: 2. The CDR3 is 14 residues long. In germline, CDR1 is MNHNY, CDR2 SVGAGI (reference sequence). The CDR3 DNA sequence: TGTGCCAGCAGTTACGGGACAGGGAGCAATGAGCAGTTCTTC. This gives the protein CASSYGTGSNEQFF.

This clonotype occurred a few times. The chain is built from TRBV19 and TRBJ1-1, with D possibly being TRBD1 (6 bases). Trimming took 9 bases from V and 3 from J, leaving 14 bases between them. Germline V lookup: CDR1 LNHDA, CDR2 SQIVND (reference sequence). The length of the CDR3 is 13 residues. The CDR3 reads CASVSRTDTEAFF. CDR3 coding DNA: TGTGCCAGCGTTAGTCGGACAGACACTGAAGCTTTCTTT. The full variable domain, its missing parts supplied by reference TRBV19 and TRBJ1-1, is DGGITQSPKYLFRKEGQNVTLSCEQNLNHDAMYWYRQDPGQGLRLIYYSQIVNDFQKGDIAEGYSVSREKKESFPLTVTSAQKNPTAFYLCASVSRTDTEAFFGQGTRLTVV.